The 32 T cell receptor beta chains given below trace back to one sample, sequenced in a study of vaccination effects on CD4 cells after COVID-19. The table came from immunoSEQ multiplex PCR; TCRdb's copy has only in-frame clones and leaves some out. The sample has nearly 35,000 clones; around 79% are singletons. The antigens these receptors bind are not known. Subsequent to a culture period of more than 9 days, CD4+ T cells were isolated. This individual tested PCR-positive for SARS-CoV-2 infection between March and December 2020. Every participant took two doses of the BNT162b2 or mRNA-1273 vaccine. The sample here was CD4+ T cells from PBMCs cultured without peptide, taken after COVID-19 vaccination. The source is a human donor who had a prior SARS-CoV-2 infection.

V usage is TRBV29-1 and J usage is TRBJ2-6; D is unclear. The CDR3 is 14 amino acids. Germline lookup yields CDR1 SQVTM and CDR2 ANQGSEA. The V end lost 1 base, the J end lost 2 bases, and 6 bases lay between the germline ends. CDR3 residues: CSVEGGTGANVLTF. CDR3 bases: TGCAGCGTTGAAGGGGGTACTGGGGCCAACGTCCTGACTTTC.

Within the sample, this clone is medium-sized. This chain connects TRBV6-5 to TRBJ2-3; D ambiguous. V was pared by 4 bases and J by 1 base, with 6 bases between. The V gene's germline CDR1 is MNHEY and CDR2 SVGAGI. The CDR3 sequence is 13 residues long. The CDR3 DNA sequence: TGTGCCAGCAGTTCCGACGGCACAGATACGCAGTATTTT. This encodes CASSSDGTDTQYF.

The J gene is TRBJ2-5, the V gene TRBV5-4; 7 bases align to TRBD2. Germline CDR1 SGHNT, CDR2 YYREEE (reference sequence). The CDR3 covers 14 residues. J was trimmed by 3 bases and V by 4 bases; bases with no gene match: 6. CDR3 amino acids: CASSEPGLKETQYF. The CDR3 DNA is TGTGCCAGCAGCGAGCCGGGACTAAAAGAGACCCAGTACTTC.

This chain's CDR3 is CASRPRENEKLFF. The CDR3 DNA reads TGCGCCAGCAGGCCAAGGGAGAATGAAAAACTGTTTTTT. The chain links TRBV23-1 to TRBJ1-4; D gene unclear. TRBV23-1 is known as an ORF, though its function is uncertain. Trimming removed 6 bases from V and 5 bases from J, with 10 bases in between. The CDR3 spans 13 residues.

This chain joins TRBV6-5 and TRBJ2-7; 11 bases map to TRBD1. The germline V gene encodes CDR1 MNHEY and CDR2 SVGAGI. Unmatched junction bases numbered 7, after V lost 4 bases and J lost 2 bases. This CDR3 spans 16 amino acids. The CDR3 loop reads CASSSHGTGGTYEQYF. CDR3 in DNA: TGTGCCAGCAGTTCACATGGGACAGGGGGAACCTACGAGCAGTACTTC.

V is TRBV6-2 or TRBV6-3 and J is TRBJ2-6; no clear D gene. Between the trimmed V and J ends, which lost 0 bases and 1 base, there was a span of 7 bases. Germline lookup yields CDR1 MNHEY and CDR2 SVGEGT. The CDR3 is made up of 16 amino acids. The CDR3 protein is CASSYSPLSGANVLTF. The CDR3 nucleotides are TGTGCCAGCAGTTACTCTCCTTTATCTGGGGCCAACGTCCTGACTTTC.

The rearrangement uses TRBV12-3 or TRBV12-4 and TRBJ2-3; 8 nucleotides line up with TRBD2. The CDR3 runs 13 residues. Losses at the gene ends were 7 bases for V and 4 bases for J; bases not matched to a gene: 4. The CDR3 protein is CASTMTSADTQYF. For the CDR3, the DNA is TGTGCCAGCACAATGACTAGCGCAGATACGCAGTATTTT.

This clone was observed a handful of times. The chain's CDR3 is CASTEQQGGSTEAFF. The CDR3 coding sequence is TGTGCCAGCACCGAACAGCAGGGAGGGTCCACTGAAGCTTTCTTT. The chain recombines TRBV28 with TRBJ1-1; tentatively, D is TRBD1 (5 bases). Germline assignment: CDR1 MDHEN and CDR2 SYDVKM. This CDR3 region has 15 residues. V lost 7 bases and J lost 4, with 19 bases in between.

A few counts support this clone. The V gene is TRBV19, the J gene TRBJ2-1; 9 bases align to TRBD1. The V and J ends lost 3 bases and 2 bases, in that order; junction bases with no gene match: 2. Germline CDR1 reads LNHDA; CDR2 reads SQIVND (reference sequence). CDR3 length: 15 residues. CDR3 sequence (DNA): TGTGCCAGTAGTATGGGGGACAGGGCCTACAATGAGCAGTTCTTC. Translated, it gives CASSMGDRAYNEQFF.

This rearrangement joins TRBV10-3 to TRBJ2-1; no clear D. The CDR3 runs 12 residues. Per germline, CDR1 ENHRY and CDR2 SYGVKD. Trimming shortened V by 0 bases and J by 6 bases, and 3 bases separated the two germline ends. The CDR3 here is CAISESTNEQFF. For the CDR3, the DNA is TGTGCCATCAGTGAGTCGACCAATGAGCAGTTCTTC.

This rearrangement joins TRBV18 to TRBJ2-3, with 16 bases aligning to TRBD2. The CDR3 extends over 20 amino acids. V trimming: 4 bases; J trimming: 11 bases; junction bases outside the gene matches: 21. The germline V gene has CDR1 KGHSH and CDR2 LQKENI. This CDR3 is CASSQTGLAGGPSSPSLQYF. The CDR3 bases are TGTGCCAGCTCACAAACGGGACTAGCGGGAGGGCCTTCATCCCCTTCATTGCAGTATTTT.

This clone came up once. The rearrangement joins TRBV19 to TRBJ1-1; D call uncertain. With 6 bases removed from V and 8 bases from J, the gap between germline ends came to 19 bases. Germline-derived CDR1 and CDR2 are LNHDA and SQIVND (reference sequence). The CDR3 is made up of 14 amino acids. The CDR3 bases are TGTGCCAGTAGCCTCGGAATTTATTCGACGGAAGCTTTCTTT. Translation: CASSLGIYSTEAFF.

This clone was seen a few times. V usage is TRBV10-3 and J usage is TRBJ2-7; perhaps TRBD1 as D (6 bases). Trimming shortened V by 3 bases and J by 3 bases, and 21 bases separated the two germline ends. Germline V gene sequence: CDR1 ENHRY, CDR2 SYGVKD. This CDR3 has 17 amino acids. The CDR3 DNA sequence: TGTGCCATCAGTGACATCCGATCGGACAGCTCAAACTACGAGCAGTACTTC. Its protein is CAISDIRSDSSNYEQYF.

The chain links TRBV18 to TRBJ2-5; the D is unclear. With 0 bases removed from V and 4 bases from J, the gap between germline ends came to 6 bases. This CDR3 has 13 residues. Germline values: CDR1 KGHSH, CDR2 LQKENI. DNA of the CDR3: TGTGCCAGCTCACCACCTACGATAGAGACCCAGTACTTC. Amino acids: CASSPPTIETQYF.

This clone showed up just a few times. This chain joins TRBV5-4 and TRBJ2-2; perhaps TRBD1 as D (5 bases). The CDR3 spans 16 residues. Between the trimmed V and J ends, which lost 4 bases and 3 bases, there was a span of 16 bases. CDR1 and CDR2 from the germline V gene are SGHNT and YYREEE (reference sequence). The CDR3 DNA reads TGTGCCAGCAGCCCCCCCGCAGGGCTGGACACCGGGGAGCTGTTTTTT. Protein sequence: CASSPPAGLDTGELFF. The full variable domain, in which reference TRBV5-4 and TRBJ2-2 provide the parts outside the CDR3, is ETGVTQSPTHLIKTRGQQVTLRCSSQSGHNTVSWYQQALGQGPQFIFQYYREEENGRGNFPPRFSGLQFPNYSSELNVNALELDDSALYLCASSPPAGLDTGELFFGEGSRLTVL.

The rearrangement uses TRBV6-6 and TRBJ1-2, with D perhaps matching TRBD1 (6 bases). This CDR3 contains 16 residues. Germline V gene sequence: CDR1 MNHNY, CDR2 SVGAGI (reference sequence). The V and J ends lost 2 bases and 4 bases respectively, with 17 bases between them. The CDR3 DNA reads TGTGCCAGCAGTTACCCTGGGACACCGGCGGGCTATGGCTACACCTTC. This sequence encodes CASSYPGTPAGYGYTF.

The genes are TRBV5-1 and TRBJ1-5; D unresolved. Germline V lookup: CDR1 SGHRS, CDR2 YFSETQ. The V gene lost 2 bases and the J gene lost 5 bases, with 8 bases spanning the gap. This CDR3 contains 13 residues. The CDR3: CASSLSGYQPQHF. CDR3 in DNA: TGCGCCAGCAGCTTAAGCGGCTATCAGCCCCAGCATTTT.

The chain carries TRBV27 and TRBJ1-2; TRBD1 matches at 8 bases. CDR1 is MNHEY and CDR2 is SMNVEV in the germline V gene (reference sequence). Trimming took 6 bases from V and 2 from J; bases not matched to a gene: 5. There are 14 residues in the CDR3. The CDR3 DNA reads TGTGCCAGCAGCGCACAGGGGGAGAACTATGGCTACACCTTC. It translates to CASSAQGENYGYTF.

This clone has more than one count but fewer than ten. CDR3 residues: CASSGSSGTRETQYF. Written as DNA, the CDR3 is TGTGCCAGCAGCGGCTCTTCCGGGACAAGGGAGACCCAGTACTTC. This rearrangement joins TRBV5-4 to TRBJ2-5, with D tentatively TRBD1 (6 bases). CDR3 size: 15 residues. Trimming took 4 bases from V and 5 from J, leaving 18 bases between them. Germline loops: CDR1 SGHNT, CDR2 YYREEE (reference sequence).

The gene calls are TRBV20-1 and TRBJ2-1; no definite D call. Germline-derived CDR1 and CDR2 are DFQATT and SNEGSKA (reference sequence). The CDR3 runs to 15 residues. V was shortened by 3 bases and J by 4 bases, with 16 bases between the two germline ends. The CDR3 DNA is TGCAGTGCTAGTCCCAGGCGGCTTAGGTACAATGAGCAGTTCTTC. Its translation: CSASPRRLRYNEQFF.

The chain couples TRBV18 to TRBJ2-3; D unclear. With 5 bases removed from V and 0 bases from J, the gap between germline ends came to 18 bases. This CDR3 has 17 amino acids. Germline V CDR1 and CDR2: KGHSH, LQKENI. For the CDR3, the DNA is TGTGCCAGCTCAGCCCCGGGTGGCCTAACTAGCACAGATACGCAGTATTTT. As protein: CASSAPGGLTSTDTQYF. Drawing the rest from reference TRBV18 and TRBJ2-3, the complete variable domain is NAGVMQNPRHLVRRRGQEARLRCSPMKGHSHVYWYRQLPEEGLKFMVYLQKENIIDESGMPKERFSAEFPKEGPSILRIQQVVRGDSAAYFCASSAPGGLTSTDTQYFGPGTRLTVL.

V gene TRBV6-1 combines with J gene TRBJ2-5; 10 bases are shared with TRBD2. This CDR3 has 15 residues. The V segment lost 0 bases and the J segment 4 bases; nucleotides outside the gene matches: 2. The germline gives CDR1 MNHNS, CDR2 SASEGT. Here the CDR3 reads CASSEARLAGETQYF. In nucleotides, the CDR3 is TGTGCCAGCAGTGAAGCGCGACTAGCGGGAGAGACCCAGTACTTC.

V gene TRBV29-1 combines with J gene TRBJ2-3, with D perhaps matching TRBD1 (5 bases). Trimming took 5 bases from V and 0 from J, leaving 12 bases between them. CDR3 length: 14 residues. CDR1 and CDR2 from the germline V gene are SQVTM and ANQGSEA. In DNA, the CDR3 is TGCAGCGTTAGGGCAGGGCTGAGCACAGATACGCAGTATTTT. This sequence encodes CSVRAGLSTDTQYF.

This CDR3 reads CASSRPGGNQPQHF. DNA of the CDR3: TGTGCCAGTAGCCGACCGGGCGGCAATCAGCCCCAGCATTTT. The rearrangement uses TRBV19 and TRBJ1-5; no reliable D call. This CDR3 has 14 residues. Germline V lookup: CDR1 LNHDA, CDR2 SQIVND (reference sequence). Trimming left V 6 bases short and J 2 bases short, with 11 bases between.

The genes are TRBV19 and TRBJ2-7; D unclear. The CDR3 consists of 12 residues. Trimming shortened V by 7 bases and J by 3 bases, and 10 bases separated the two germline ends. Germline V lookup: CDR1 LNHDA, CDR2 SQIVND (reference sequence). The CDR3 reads CASTSKNYEQYF. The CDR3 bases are TGTGCCAGTACCTCAAAAAACTACGAGCAGTACTTC.

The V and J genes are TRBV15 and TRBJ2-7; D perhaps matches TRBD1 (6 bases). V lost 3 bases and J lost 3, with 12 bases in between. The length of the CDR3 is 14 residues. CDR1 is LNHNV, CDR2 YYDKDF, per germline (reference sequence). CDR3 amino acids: CATSRERGNYEQYF. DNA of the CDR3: TGTGCCACCAGCAGGGAAAGGGGGAACTACGAGCAGTACTTC.

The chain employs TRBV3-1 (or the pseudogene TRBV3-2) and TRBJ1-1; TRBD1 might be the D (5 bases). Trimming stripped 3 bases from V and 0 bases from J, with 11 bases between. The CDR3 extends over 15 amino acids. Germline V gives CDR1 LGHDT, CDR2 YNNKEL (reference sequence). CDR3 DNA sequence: TGTGCCAGCAGCCATCTAGGGACTATGAACACTGAAGCTTTCTTT. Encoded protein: CASSHLGTMNTEAFF.

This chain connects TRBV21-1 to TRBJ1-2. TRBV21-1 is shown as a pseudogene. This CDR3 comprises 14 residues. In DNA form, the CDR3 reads TGTGCCAGCAGCCTTATTCAAGCTAACTATGGCTACACCTTC. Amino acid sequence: CASSLIQANYGYTF.

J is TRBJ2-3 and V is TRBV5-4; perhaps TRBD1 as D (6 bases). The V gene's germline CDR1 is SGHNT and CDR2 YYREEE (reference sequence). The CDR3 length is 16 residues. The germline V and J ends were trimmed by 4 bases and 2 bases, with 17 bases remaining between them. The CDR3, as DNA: TGTGCCAGCAGCCCTGGGACACCGATAAACACAGATACGCAGTATTTT. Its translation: CASSPGTPINTDTQYF.

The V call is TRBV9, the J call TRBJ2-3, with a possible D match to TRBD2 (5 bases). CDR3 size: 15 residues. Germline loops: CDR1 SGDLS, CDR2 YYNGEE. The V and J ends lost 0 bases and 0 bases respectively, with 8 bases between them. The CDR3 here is CASSVVGGSTDTQYF. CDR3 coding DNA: TGTGCCAGCAGCGTAGTGGGCGGGAGCACAGATACGCAGTATTTT.

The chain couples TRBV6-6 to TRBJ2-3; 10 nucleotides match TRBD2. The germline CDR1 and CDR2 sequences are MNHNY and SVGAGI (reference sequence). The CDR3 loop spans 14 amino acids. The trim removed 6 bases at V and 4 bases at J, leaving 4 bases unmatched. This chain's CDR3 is CASRERGGPDTQYF. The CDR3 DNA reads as TGTGCCAGCAGAGAGCGGGGGGGCCCAGATACGCAGTATTTT.

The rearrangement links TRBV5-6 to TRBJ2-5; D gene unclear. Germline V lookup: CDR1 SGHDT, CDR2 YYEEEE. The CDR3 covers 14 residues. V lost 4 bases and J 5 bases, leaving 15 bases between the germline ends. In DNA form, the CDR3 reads TGTGCCAGCAGCCCCCTAGTGCTCGGGGAGACCCAGTACTTC. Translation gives CASSPLVLGETQYF.